This entry lists 5 T cell receptor beta chains sequenced from one sample in a study of T cell changes during pregnancy in multiple sclerosis. Repertoires were generated with immunoSEQ multiplex PCR, while TCRdb's copy carries only in-frame clones and drops some. The sample has some 74,000 clones; roughly 92% are singletons. The sample consisted of peripheral blood, taken after pregnancy. All receptors derive from a female donor in good health, enrolled as a control in a pregnancy study.

The chain joins TRBV5-4 to TRBJ2-7; 7 bases are shared with TRBD2. V shed 3 bases and J 4 bases; nucleotides not matched to a gene: 10. Per germline, CDR1 SGHNT and CDR2 YYREEE (reference sequence). The CDR3 is made up of 15 amino acids. CDR3 residues: CASSSGASGWYEQYF. The CDR3 nucleotides are TGTGCCAGCAGCTCCGGGGCTAGCGGCTGGTACGAGCAGTACTTC. Drawing the rest from reference TRBV5-4 and TRBJ2-7, the complete variable domain is ETGVTQSPTHLIKTRGQQVTLRCSSQSGHNTVSWYQQALGQGPQFIFQYYREEENGRGNFPPRFSGLQFPNYSSELNVNALELDDSALYLCASSSGASGWYEQYFGPGTRLTVT.

The V and J genes are TRBV28 and TRBJ2-7; TRBD2 matches at 13 bases. Germline CDR1 MDHEN, CDR2 SYDVKM. CDR3 length: 16 residues. V gave up 7 bases and J gave up 6 bases; unmatched junction bases: 12. CDR3 protein: CASIPATSGRPFEQYF. Here the CDR3 DNA reads TGTGCCAGCATTCCGGCGACTAGCGGGAGGCCTTTCGAGCAGTACTTC.

The rearrangement links TRBV4-1 to TRBJ2-3; 10 nucleotides align to TRBD1. The CDR3 extends over 16 amino acids. The germline V gene has CDR1 MGHRA and CDR2 YSYEKL. Trimming removed 3 bases from V and 4 bases from J; junction bases left unmatched: 7. The CDR3 DNA reads TGCGCCAGCAGCCAGCCCGGGACAGGGGTGTCAGATACGCAGTATTTT. Its protein product is CASSQPGTGVSDTQYF.

The chain carries TRBV28 and TRBJ2-1; D not certain. V dropped 7 bases and J dropped 0 bases, with 10 bases sitting between them. CDR1 is MDHEN and CDR2 is SYDVKM in the germline V gene. The CDR3 length is 14 residues. Here the CDR3 reads CASMAAGSYNEQFF. The CDR3 DNA follows: TGTGCCAGCATGGCTGCTGGCTCCTACAATGAGCAGTTCTTC.

This chain uses TRBV7-2 with TRBJ1-1; D possibly corresponds to TRBD1 (6 bases). Germline V gives CDR1 SGHTA, CDR2 FQGNSA. This CDR3 spans 15 amino acids. The ends were cut back, 5 bases at V and 3 bases at J, with 16 bases in the middle. The CDR3 coding sequence is TGTGCCAGCAGCGTATCGGACAGCCGCCACACTGAAGCTTTCTTT. It yields the protein CASSVSDSRHTEAFF.